This T cell receptor (beta chain) comes out of a study of coeliac disease. Overall study: Each coeliac patient was active, refractory type I, or diet-controlled. Findings of the study overall: Only 1 of 6 controls, but 9 of 18 coeliac samples, showed published gliadin-specific TRB sequences. Few TRB amino acid sequences were shared between samples; most were unique. The authors judged this method unsuitable for unbiased gliadin-specific T cell detection.

Produced via immunoSEQ multiplex PCR; TCRdb's table is partial and in-frame only. The sample holds roughly 7,000 clones, more than 60% seen once. This clone was counted once. Its specificity is not known. Trimming pared 5 bases from V and 8 bases from J, leaving 10 bases between. The length of the CDR3 is 12 residues. Looked up from germline, CDR1 is SGHVS and CDR2 is FQNEAQ. The genes are TRBV7-8 and TRBJ2-1, with D perhaps matching TRBD1 (5 bases). The material sequenced was lamina propria lymphocytes from the gut. The TCR originated in a woman aged 60 to 75 with active celiac disease. The CDR3 nucleotides read TGTGCCAGCAGCCTCAGGGTTCATGAGCAGTTCTTC. It encodes CASSLRVHEQFF.